This T cell receptor beta chain was captured by sequencing in a study of cytomegalovirus exposure and HLA in healthy donors. This PCR relied on a set of 60 Vbeta primers and 13 Jbeta primers. This table comes from immunoSEQ multiplex PCR, and its TCRdb copy is limited to in-frame clones, with some not included. The sample shows about 200,000 clones, 75% to 85% of them seen only once. This CDR3 is 14 amino acids long. Trimming shortened V by 4 bases and J by 4 bases, and 13 bases separated the two germline ends. The germline gives CDR1 SGHAT, CDR2 FQDESV (reference sequence). The clonotype originates from a male donor in good health and CMV-seropositive. The chain links TRBV11-1 to TRBJ1-1, with D perhaps TRBD1 (5 bases). Source material: PBMCs. Here the CDR3 DNA reads TGTGCCAGCAGCTCACCGCCGGGGGGCACTGAAGCTTTCTTT. It translates to CASSSPPGGTEAFF.